This passage covers 28 T cell receptor beta chains from one sample sequenced in a study of shared clonotypes between healthy human individuals. Profiling relied on immunoSEQ multiplex PCR, and the TCRdb table lists in-frame clones only, not all of them. Seen here are some 680,000 clones, 73% observed once, and the top ten hold more than 1.5%. The sequenced material came from memory CD4+ T cells sorted from blood. Subset defined: CD45RA-negative fraction. The receptors stem from a woman aged 30 to 39 in good health.

J is TRBJ1-2 and V is TRBV28; D not certain. Trimming shortened V by 8 bases and J by 4 bases, and 14 bases separated the two germline ends. CDR3 length: 13 amino acids. Germline assignment: CDR1 MDHEN and CDR2 SYDVKM. CDR3 amino acids: CASARTRPYGYTF. The CDR3 region has the DNA TGTGCCAGCGCGAGGACTCGGCCCTATGGCTACACCTTC.

V and J are TRBV6-1 and TRBJ1-1; 7 bases are shared with TRBD1. This CDR3 is 12 amino acids long. V shed 4 bases, J shed 11 bases, and the junction held 7 bases outside the gene matches. Germline loops: CDR1 MNHNS, CDR2 SASEGT. The CDR3 is CASSVYRGEAFF. CDR3 in DNA: TGTGCCAGCAGTGTTTACAGGGGAGAGGCTTTCTTT.

Of note for this clone: The same CDR3 can be traced to other DNA sequences in this sample. The gene calls are TRBV4-1 and TRBJ1-2; unclear D gene. The germline V gene has CDR1 MGHRA and CDR2 YSYEKL. CDR3 size: 14 residues. The V end was cut by 1 base, the J end by 1 base, with 7 bases between. CDR3 nucleotide sequence: TGCGCCAGCAGCCAAGTACAGATTAACTATGGCTACACCTTC. It is translated as CASSQVQINYGYTF.

This clone was seen only once. The rearrangement joins TRBV11-3 to TRBJ2-1, with D perhaps matching TRBD1 or TRBD2 (5 bases each). The germline V gene encodes CDR1 SGHNT and CDR2 YENEEA. The V gene lost 1 base and the J gene lost 4 bases, with 11 bases spanning the gap. The CDR3 has 15 amino acids. The CDR3 region is CASSLGGSQYNEQFF. The CDR3 DNA follows: TGTGCCAGCAGCTTAGGGGGGAGTCAGTACAATGAGCAGTTCTTC.

This clone was counted only a few times. The chain links TRBV10-3 to TRBJ2-7; 11 bases are shared with TRBD1. CDR3 length equals 15 residues. CDR1 and CDR2 from the germline V gene are ENHRY and SYGVKD. V gave up 4 bases and J gave up 4 bases; unmatched junction bases: 6. The CDR3 nucleotides are TGTGCCATCAGTGGGAGAGGACAGGGGGCTTACGAGCAGTACTTC. Protein: CAISGRGQGAYEQYF.

V gene TRBV5-6 combines with J gene TRBJ2-1, with D perhaps TRBD1 (5 bases). Germline V gene lookup returns CDR1 SGHDT and CDR2 YYEEEE. This CDR3 region has 16 residues. Trimming left V 0 bases short and J 2 bases short, with 12 bases between. Here the CDR3 reads CASSLDQGRTYNEQFF. CDR3 sequence (DNA): TGTGCCAGCAGCTTGGACCAGGGTCGCACCTACAATGAGCAGTTCTTC.

A note on this clone: This specimen includes other DNA sequences encoding the same CDR3. The chain joins TRBV7-9 to TRBJ2-7; 10 bases match TRBD2. Losses at the gene ends were 5 bases for V and 1 base for J; bases not matched to a gene: 5. The CDR3 is 15 residues long. The germline V gene encodes CDR1 SEHNR and CDR2 FQNEAQ (reference sequence). The CDR3 nucleotides are TGTGCCAGCAGCCTAACTAGCGGGGTTTCCTACGAGCAGTACTTC. Translating it yields CASSLTSGVSYEQYF.

Only a few counts were recorded for this clone. This chain connects TRBV2 to TRBJ1-1, with D possibly TRBD1 on 6 matching bases. CDR1 is SNHLY, CDR2 FYNNEI, per germline. V was shortened by 6 bases and J by 0 bases, with 14 bases between the two germline ends. The CDR3 is 15 amino acids. The CDR3 DNA reads as TGTGCCAGCAGCCTGGACAGTTTCATGAACACTGAAGCTTTCTTT. As protein: CASSLDSFMNTEAFF.

The genes are TRBV5-1 and TRBJ2-1, with a tentative D call TRBD2 (6 bases). CDR3 length: 16 residues. V was cut by 2 bases and J by 4 bases, with 16 bases left in between. CDR1 is SGHRS and CDR2 is YFSETQ in the germline V gene. CDR3 nucleotides: TGCGCCAGCAGCTTCCCCTATCGGGAGTTTTACAATGAGCAGTTCTTC. Translation gives CASSFPYREFYNEQFF.

The J gene is TRBJ1-2, the V gene TRBV14; D may be TRBD1 (6 bases). From germline, CDR1 is SGHDN and CDR2 FVKESK. V gave up 0 bases and J gave up 8 bases, with 16 bases separating them. The CDR3 contains 15 residues. Here the CDR3 reads CASSQDNLGGRGYTF. CDR3 coding DNA: TGTGCCAGCAGCCAAGATAACTTGGGGGGCCGGGGCTACACCTTC.

The chain combines TRBV10-2 with TRBJ2-5, with D unclear. CDR1 is WSHSY and CDR2 is SAAADI in the germline V gene. The V gene lost 0 bases and the J gene lost 0 bases, with 14 bases spanning the gap. The CDR3 has 17 amino acids. The CDR3 DNA sequence: TGCGCCAGCAGTGAGTCTTACACCACCCGCTACCAAGAGACCCAGTACTTC. This sequence encodes CASSESYTTRYQETQYF.

The chain combines TRBV5-4 with TRBJ2-2, with TRBD2 matching 9 bases. J lost 3 bases, V lost 4 bases, and 7 bases had no gene match. The CDR3 loop spans 16 amino acids. Germline CDR1 and CDR2: SGHNT and YYREEE (reference sequence). CDR3 bases: TGTGCCAGCAGCCTGTGGACTAGCGCCTACACCGGGGAGCTGTTTTTT. Translating it yields CASSLWTSAYTGELFF.

A few counts support this clone. The chain employs TRBV7-8 and TRBJ2-1; D is ambiguous. Germline-derived CDR1 and CDR2 are SGHVS and FQNEAQ. The V and J ends lost 2 bases and 0 bases respectively, with 11 bases between them. The length of the CDR3 is 16 residues. The CDR3 loop reads CASSLRWPSSYNEQFF. The CDR3 DNA reads TGTGCCAGCAGCTTAAGGTGGCCTAGCTCCTACAATGAGCAGTTCTTC.

About this clone: Other DNA sequences in this specimen translate into the identical CDR3. The chain uses TRBV19 and TRBJ2-7; D unclear. Trimming stripped 3 bases from V and 0 bases from J, with 9 bases between. CDR1 and CDR2 (germline): LNHDA, SQIVND (reference sequence). This CDR3 contains 14 residues. This CDR3 is CASSMYRDSYEQYF. The DNA for the CDR3 is TGTGCCAGTAGTATGTACAGAGACTCCTACGAGCAGTACTTC.

Comments on this clone: A junction boundary mismatches the germline segment, possibly from a read error. The chain uses TRBV5-4 and TRBJ2-1; 10 bases line up with TRBD2. The germline CDR1 and CDR2 sequences are SGHNT and YYREEE (reference sequence). The CDR3 spans 12 residues. The CDR3 here is CASSGPGLAPLF. CDR3 nucleotide sequence: TGTGCCAGCAGCGGCCCGGGACTAGCGCCCCTCTTC.

This clone came up once. This chain links TRBV28 with TRBJ1-1; unclear D gene. This CDR3 is built from 11 residues. Trimming pared 3 bases from V and 6 bases from J, leaving 5 bases between. Per the germline V gene, CDR1 is MDHEN and CDR2 is SYDVKM. CDR3 in amino acids: CASSFPPEAFF. DNA for the CDR3: TGTGCCAGCAGTTTCCCCCCTGAAGCTTTCTTT.

The chain recombines TRBV5-4 with TRBJ2-1, with D tentatively TRBD2 (5 bases). CDR3 size: 15 residues. The V end was cut by 4 bases, the J end by 7 bases, with 18 bases between. Germline V lookup: CDR1 SGHNT, CDR2 YYREEE (reference sequence). CDR3 amino acids: CASSALLGEGNEQFF. CDR3 sequence (DNA): TGTGCCAGCAGCGCCTTGCTCGGAGAGGGTAATGAGCAGTTCTTC.

The chain combines TRBV9 with TRBJ1-5; D remains ambiguous. This CDR3 is 15 amino acids long. Trimming left V 0 bases short and J 1 base short, with 8 bases between. CDR1 SGDLS and CDR2 YYNGEE come from the germline V gene. CDR3 DNA: TGTGCCAGCAGCGTAGGGACGGCGAGCAATCAGCCCCAGCATTTT. Translation: CASSVGTASNQPQHF.

The V gene is TRBV27, the J gene TRBJ1-1; D possibly corresponds to TRBD1 (5 bases). CDR3 length: 16 amino acids. The V gene lost 4 bases and the J gene lost 5 bases, with 20 bases spanning the gap. Germline CDR1 is MNHEY and CDR2 is SMNVEV (reference sequence). The CDR3 spells CASSSLSPGQGTEAFF. The CDR3 nucleotides are TGTGCCAGCAGTTCCCTCAGTCCGGGCCAGGGAACTGAAGCTTTCTTT.

V is TRBV25-1 and J is TRBJ2-3, with D perhaps assigned TRBD1 or TRBD2 (5 bases each). V gave up 5 bases and J gave up 2 bases, with 17 bases separating them. This CDR3 has 16 residues. Germline CDR1 MGHDK, CDR2 SYGVNS. The CDR3 DNA is TGTGCCAGCAGTCCCAGCGTAGGGACCAACACAGATACGCAGTATTTT. This codes for CASSPSVGTNTDTQYF.

The chain carries TRBV18 and TRBJ1-5; D is perhaps TRBD1 (5 bases). Looked up from germline, CDR1 is KGHSH and CDR2 is LQKENI. The CDR3 covers 14 residues. Trimming pared 6 bases from V and 5 bases from J, leaving 14 bases between. CDR3 in amino acids: CASSPFRGDQPQHF. CDR3 in DNA: TGTGCCAGCTCCCCTTTTAGGGGAGATCAGCCCCAGCATTTT.

The chain employs TRBV5-1 and TRBJ2-7; D perhaps matches TRBD1 (5 bases). The V and J ends lost 0 bases and 3 bases respectively, with 13 bases between them. This CDR3 region has 15 residues. Germline assignment: CDR1 SGHRS and CDR2 YFSETQ. The CDR3 region is CASSLGVGAVYEQYF. CDR3 coding DNA: TGCGCCAGCAGCTTGGGCGTAGGGGCCGTCTACGAGCAGTACTTC.

V usage is TRBV6-5 and J usage is TRBJ1-1; 8 nucleotides match TRBD1. Germline V CDR1 and CDR2: MNHEY, SVGAGI. The CDR3 is 11 residues long. J lost 11 bases, V lost 7 bases, and 6 bases had no gene match. CDR3 DNA: TGTGCCAGCAATGGACAGGGCCACGCTTTCTTT. This codes for CASNGQGHAFF.

The CDR3 region has the DNA TGTGCCAGCAGTGATACCCGGGACTTCAATGAGCAGTTCTTC. It is translated as CASSDTRDFNEQFF. The chain carries TRBV25-1 and TRBJ2-1; D may be TRBD2 (6 bases). This CDR3 comprises 14 residues. Germline loops: CDR1 MGHDK, CDR2 SYGVNS. Between the trimmed V and J ends, which lost 3 bases and 6 bases, there was a span of 12 bases.

V is TRBV27 and J is TRBJ2-1, with no clear D. The germline gives CDR1 MNHEY, CDR2 SMNVEV (reference sequence). The CDR3 has 14 amino acids. The V gene lost 0 bases and the J gene lost 12 bases, with 15 bases spanning the gap. CDR3 DNA: TGTGCCAGCAGTTTATCCTCCAGACCAATGACGCAGTTCTTC. This codes for CASSLSSRPMTQFF.

The V and J genes are TRBV6-1 and TRBJ1-5; D remains unclear. This CDR3 is built from 13 residues. In germline, CDR1 is MNHNS, CDR2 SASEGT. Deletions cut 7 bases from V and 1 base from J, with 8 bases between. For the CDR3, the DNA is TGTGCCAGCAACGAAGGGAGCAATCAGCCCCAGCATTTT. It yields the protein CASNEGSNQPQHF.

The J gene is TRBJ2-7, the V gene TRBV19, with TRBD1 matching over 10 bases. The CDR3 totals 14 residues. V was clipped by 7 bases and J by 5 bases; unmatched bases: 8. Germline V gene sequence: CDR1 LNHDA, CDR2 SQIVND (reference sequence). The CDR3 spells CASMETGGLDEQYF. CDR3 sequence (DNA): TGTGCCAGTATGGAGACAGGGGGCCTCGACGAGCAGTACTTC.

CDR3 loop: CASSLRGVRETQYF. The CDR3 bases are TGTGCCAGCAGCTTACGGGGAGTGAGAGAGACCCAGTACTTC. The J gene is TRBJ2-5, the V gene TRBV5-6; D might be TRBD2 (5 bases). This CDR3 is 14 amino acids long. Germline-derived CDR1 and CDR2 are SGHDT and YYEEEE. V lost 2 bases, J lost 4 bases, and 12 bases lay in between.